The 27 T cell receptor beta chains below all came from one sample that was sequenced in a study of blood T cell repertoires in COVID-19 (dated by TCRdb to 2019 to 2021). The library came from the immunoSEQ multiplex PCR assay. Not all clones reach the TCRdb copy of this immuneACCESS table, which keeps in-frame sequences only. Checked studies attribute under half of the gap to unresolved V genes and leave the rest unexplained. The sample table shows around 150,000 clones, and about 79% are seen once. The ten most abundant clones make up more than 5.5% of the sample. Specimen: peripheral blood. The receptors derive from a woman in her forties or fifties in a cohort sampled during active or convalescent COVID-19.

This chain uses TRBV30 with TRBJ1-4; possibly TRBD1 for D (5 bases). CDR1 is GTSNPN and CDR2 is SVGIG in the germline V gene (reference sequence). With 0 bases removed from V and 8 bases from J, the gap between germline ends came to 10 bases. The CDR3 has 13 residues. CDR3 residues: CAWSVGQGEKLFF. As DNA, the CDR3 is TGTGCCTGGAGTGTCGGGCAGGGCGAAAAACTGTTTTTT.

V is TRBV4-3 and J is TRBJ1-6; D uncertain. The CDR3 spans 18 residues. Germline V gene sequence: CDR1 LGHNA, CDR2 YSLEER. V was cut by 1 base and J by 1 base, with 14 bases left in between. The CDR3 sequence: CASSQAKARGSYNSPLHF. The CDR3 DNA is TGCGCCAGCAGCCAAGCAAAGGCACGGGGATCCTATAATTCACCCCTCCACTTT.

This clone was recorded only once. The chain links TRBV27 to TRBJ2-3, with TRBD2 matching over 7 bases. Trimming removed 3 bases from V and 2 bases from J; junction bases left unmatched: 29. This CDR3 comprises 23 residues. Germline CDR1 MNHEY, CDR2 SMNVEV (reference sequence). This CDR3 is CASSLRSGGNPTKSGSATDTQYF. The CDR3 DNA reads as TGTGCCAGCAGTTTGAGGTCCGGGGGGAACCCCACTAAAAGCGGTTCAGCCACAGATACGCAGTATTTT.

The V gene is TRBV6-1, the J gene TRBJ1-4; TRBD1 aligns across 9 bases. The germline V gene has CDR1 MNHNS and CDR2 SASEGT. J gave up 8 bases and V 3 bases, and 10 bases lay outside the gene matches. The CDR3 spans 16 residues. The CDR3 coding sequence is TGTGCCAGCAGTGACCTACAGGGGGCGCGGGGGGAAAAACTGTTTTTT. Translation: CASSDLQGARGEKLFF.

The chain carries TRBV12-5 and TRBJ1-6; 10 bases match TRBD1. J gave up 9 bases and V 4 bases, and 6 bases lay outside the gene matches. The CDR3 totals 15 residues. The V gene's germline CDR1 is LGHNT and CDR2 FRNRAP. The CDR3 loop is CASGSTGGSSSPLHF. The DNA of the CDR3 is TGTGCTAGTGGTTCGACAGGGGGCTCTTCTTCACCCCTCCACTTT. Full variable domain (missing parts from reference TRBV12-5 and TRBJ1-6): DARVTQTPRHKVTEMGQEVTMRCQPILGHNTVFWYRQTMMQGLELLAYFRNRAPLDDSGMPKDRFSAEMPDATLATLKIQPSEPRDSAVYFCASGSTGGSSSPLHFGNGTRLTVT.

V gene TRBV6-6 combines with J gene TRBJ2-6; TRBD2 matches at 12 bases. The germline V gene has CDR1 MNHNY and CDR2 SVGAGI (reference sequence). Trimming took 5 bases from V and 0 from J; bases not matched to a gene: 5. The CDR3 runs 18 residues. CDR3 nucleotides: TGTGCCAGCAGTCACCTAGCGGGGGGGAACTCTGGGGCCAACGTCCTGACTTTC. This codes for CASSHLAGGNSGANVLTF.

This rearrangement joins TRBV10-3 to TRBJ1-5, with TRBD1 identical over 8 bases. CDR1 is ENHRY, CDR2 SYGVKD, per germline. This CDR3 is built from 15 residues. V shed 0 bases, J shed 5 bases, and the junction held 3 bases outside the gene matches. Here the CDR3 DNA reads TGTGCCATCAGTGAGTCAGGACAGGGTGATCAGCCCCAGCATTTT. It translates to CAISESGQGDQPQHF.

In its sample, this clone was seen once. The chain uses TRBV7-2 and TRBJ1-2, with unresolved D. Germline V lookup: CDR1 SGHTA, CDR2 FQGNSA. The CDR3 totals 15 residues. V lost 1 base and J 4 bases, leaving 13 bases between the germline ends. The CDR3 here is CASSLGNPRSYGYTF. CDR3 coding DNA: TGTGCCAGCAGCTTAGGGAACCCGAGGTCCTATGGCTACACCTTC.

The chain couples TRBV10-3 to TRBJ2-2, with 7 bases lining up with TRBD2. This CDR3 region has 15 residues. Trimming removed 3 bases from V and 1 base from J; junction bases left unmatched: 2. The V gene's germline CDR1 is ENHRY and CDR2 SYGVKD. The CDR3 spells CAISDTGGNTGELFF. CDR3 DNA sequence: TGTGCCATCAGTGATACGGGGGGGAACACCGGGGAGCTGTTTTTT.

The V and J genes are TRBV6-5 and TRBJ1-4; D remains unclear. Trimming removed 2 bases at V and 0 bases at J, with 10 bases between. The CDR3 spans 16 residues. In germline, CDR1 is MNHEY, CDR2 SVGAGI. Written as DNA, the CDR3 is TGTGCCAGCAGTTACGTAGCACCTGCAACTAATGAAAAACTGTTTTTT. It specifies CASSYVAPATNEKLFF.

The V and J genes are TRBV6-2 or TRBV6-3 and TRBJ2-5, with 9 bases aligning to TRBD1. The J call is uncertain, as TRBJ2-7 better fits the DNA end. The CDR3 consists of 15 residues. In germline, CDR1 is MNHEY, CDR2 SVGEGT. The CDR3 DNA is TGTGCCAGCAGTTACTATCCGGACAGGGGTCACGAGCAGTACTTC. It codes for CASSYYPDRGHEQYF.

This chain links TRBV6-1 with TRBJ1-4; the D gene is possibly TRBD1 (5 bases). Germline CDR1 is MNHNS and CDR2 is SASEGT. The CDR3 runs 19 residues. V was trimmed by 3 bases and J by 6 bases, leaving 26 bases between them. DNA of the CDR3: TGTGCCAGCAGTGATCCGGGAGGGGCCAGATCTGCTCACGATGAAAAACTGTTTTTT. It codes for CASSDPGGARSAHDEKLFF.

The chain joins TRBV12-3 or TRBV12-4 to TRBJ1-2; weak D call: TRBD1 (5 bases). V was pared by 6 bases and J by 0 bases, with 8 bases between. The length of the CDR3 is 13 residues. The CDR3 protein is CASRSTANYGYTF. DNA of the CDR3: TGTGCCAGCAGATCGACAGCTAACTATGGCTACACCTTC.

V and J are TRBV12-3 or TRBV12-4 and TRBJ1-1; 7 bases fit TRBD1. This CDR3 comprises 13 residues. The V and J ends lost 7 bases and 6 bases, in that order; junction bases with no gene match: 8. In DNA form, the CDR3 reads TGTGCCAGCAACCCGGGACAGTATTCTGAAGCTTTCTTT. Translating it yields CASNPGQYSEAFF.

CDR3 DNA sequence: TGCGCCAGCAGCTCAGCTGGACAGACGAATTCTGGAAACACCATATATTTT. This codes for CASSSAGQTNSGNTIYF. This chain links TRBV5-1 with TRBJ1-3; tentative D call: TRBD1 (6 bases). The V and J ends lost 3 bases and 1 base respectively, with 17 bases between them. From germline, CDR1 is SGHRS and CDR2 YFSETQ. The CDR3 extends over 17 amino acids. Filled out from reference TRBV5-1 and TRBJ1-3, the complete variable domain reads KAGVTQTPRYLIKTRGQQVTLSCSPISGHRSVSWYQQTPGQGLQFLFEYFSETQRNKGNFPGRFSGRQFSNSRSEMNVSTLELGDSALYLCASSSAGQTNSGNTIYFGEGSWLTVV.

The CDR3 DNA reads TGTGCCAGCAGGTATTCTGGGGCCAACGTCCTGACTTTC. It yields the protein CASRYSGANVLTF. The genes are TRBV12-3 or TRBV12-4 and TRBJ2-6, with D unresolved. There are 13 residues in the CDR3. Trimming left V 6 bases short and J 1 base short, with 4 bases between.

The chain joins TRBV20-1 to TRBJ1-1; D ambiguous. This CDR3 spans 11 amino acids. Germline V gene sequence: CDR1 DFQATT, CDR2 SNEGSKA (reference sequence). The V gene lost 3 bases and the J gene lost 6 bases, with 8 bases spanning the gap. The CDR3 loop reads CSASPSAEAFF. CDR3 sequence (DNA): TGCAGTGCTAGCCCCAGCGCTGAAGCTTTCTTT.

The DNA for the CDR3 is TGTGCCAGCAGTTTCGGAAGCGGGGGCCTTTACAATGAGCAGTTCTTC. This gives the protein CASSFGSGGLYNEQFF. V gene TRBV11-3 combines with J gene TRBJ2-1; 8 bases are shared with TRBD2. Unmatched junction bases numbered 11, after V lost 6 bases and J lost 4 bases. Germline V gene sequence: CDR1 SGHNT, CDR2 YENEEA. The CDR3 has 16 amino acids.

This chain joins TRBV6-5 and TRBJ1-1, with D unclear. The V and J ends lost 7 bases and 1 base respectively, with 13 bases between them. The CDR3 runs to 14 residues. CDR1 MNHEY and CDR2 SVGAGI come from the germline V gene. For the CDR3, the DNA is TGTGCCAGCACCAACGGAGGGAAGAACACTGAAGCTTTCTTT. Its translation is CASTNGGKNTEAFF.

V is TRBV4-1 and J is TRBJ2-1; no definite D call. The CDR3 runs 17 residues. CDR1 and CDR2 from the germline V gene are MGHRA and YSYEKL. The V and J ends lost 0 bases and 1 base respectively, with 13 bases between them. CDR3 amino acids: CASSQDRGSVSYNEQFF. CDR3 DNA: TGCGCCAGCAGCCAAGATCGAGGTTCCGTTTCCTACAATGAGCAGTTCTTC.

CDR3 in amino acids: CASSLGQGVNYGYTF. The CDR3, as DNA: TGTGCCAGTAGTTTGGGACAGGGGGTTAACTATGGCTACACCTTC. The chain recombines TRBV19 with TRBJ1-2, with 11 bases matching TRBD1. Trimming cost V 5 bases and J 1 base; bases outside gene matches: 3. Germline V gives CDR1 LNHDA, CDR2 SQIVND (reference sequence). The CDR3 runs 15 residues.

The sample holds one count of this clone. Written as DNA, the CDR3 is TGTGCCACCAGCAGGCACGGACTAGCGACCCACAATGAGCAGTTCTTC. Its protein product is CATSRHGLATHNEQFF. The chain carries TRBV15 and TRBJ2-1, with 9 bases that match TRBD2. J was trimmed by 5 bases and V by 3 bases; bases with no gene match: 8. The germline CDR1 and CDR2 sequences are LNHNV and YYDKDF (reference sequence). The CDR3 has 16 amino acids.

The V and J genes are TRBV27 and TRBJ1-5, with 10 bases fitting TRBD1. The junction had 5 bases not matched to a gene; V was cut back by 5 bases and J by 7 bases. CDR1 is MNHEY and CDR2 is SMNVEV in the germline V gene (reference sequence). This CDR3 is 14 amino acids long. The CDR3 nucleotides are TGTGCCAGCAGTCCCGGACAGGGGGGGCAGCCCCAGCATTTT. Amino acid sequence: CASSPGQGGQPQHF.

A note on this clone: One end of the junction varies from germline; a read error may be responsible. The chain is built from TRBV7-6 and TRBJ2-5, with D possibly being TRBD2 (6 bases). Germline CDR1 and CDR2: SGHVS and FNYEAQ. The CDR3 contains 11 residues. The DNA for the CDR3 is TGTGCCAGCAGCCCCCGGGACTTACCTGACTTC. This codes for CASSPRDLPDF. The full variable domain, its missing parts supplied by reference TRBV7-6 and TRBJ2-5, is GAGVSQSPRYKVTKRGQDVALRCDPISGHVSLYWYRQALGQGPEFLTYFNYEAQQDKSGLPNDRFSAERPEGSISTLTIQRTEQRDSAMYRCASSPRDLPDFGPGTRLLVL.

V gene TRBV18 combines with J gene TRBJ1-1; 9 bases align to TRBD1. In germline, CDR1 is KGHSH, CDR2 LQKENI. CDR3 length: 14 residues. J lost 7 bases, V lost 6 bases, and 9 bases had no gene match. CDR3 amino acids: CASSANRGQVEAFF. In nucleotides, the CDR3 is TGTGCCAGCTCGGCTAACAGGGGGCAGGTTGAAGCTTTCTTT.

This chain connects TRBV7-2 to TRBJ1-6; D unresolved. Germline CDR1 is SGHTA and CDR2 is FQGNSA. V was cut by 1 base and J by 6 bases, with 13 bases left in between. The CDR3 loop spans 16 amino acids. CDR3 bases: TGTGCCAGCAGCTTAGGAGGAGGCAGCCCTAATTCACCCCTCCACTTT. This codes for CASSLGGGSPNSPLHF.

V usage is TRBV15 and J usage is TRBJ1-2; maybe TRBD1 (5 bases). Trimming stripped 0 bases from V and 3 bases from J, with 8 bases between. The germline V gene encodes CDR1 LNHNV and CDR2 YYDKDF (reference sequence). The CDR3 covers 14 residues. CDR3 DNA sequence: TGTGCCACCAGCAGAGATTCAGGGTACTATGGCTACACCTTC. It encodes CATSRDSGYYGYTF.